This entry concerns a single TCR beta chain. The record originates from a study of shared clonotypes between healthy human individuals. Libraries were prepared by immunoSEQ multiplex PCR; TCRdb keeps only in-frame clonotypes and omits some of them. Among 650,000 to 700,000 clones listed, roughly 87% were seen once. The CDR3 is 16 residues long. V shed 2 bases and J shed 2 bases, with 14 bases lying between them. Germline CDR1 MNHNS, CDR2 SASEGT. The chain couples TRBV6-1 to TRBJ2-3; a weak D match, TRBD2 (6 bases). This clonotype originated in a man between 18 and 35 years old in good health. Some clones in this sample may be carry-over from other donors' samples. Sequencing input: memory CD8+ T cells from PBMCs. Noted subset: CD45RO+ cells pooled with CCR7-negative TemRA cells. CDR3 nucleotide sequence: TGTGCCAGCAGTGAATTGCTAGCGAGTATCACAGATACGCAGTATTTT. The encoded protein is CASSELLASITDTQYF.